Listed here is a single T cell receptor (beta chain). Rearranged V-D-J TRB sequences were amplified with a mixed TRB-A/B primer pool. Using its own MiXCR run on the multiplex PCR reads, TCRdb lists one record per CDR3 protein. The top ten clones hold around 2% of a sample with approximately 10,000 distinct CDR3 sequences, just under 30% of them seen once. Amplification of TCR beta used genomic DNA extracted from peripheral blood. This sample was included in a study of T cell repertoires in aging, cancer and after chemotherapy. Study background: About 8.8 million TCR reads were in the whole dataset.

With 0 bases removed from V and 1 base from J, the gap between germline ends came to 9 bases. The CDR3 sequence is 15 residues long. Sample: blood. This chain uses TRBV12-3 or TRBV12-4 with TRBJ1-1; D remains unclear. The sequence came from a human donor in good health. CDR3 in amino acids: CASSLALFPNTEAFF. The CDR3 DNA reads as TGTGCCAGCAGTTTAGCGCTATTCCCGAACACTGAAGCTTTCTTT.